Shown below are 3 T cell receptor beta chains from a single sample sequenced in a study of CD8 T cells in Susac syndrome. RNA, at roughly 0.45 to 1 ug, was reverse transcribed with random hexamers. TCRdb reprocessed the immunoSEQ multiplex PCR reads with MiXCR, giving one entry per CDR3 protein. The sample has 150,000 to 200,000 distinct CDR3 sequences; approximately 94% are singletons. Source material: CD4+ T cells from PBMCs. These receptors originate from a human donor with multiple sclerosis.

V gene TRBV4-3 combines with J gene TRBJ1-1; possibly TRBD1 for D (5 bases). The CDR3 spans 15 residues. V lost 0 bases and J 6 bases, leaving 14 bases between the germline ends. Per the germline V gene, CDR1 is LGHNA and CDR2 is YSLEER. The CDR3 DNA reads TGCGCCAGCAGCCAAGATGTTCAGGGATGGGCTGAAGCTTTCTTT. This sequence encodes CASSQDVQGWAEAFF.

The rearrangement joins TRBV29-1 to TRBJ1-2; D call uncertain. The V gene's germline CDR1 is SQVTM and CDR2 ANQGSEA. V gave up 4 bases and J gave up 4 bases, with 19 bases separating them. This CDR3 spans 15 amino acids. CDR3 nucleotides: TGCAGCGTTGGGGAAGGGAGAGGCGGCGGCTATGGCTACACCTTC. This codes for CSVGEGRGGGYGYTF.

This CDR3 reads CASSEGATIPYF. CDR3 DNA sequence: TGTGCCAGCAGTGAGGGGGCCACTATTCCATACTTC. V gene TRBV2 combines with J gene TRBJ2-7; perhaps TRBD1 as D (6 bases). V was shortened by 3 bases and J by 13 bases, with 16 bases between the two germline ends. This CDR3 is 12 amino acids long. The germline V gene encodes CDR1 SNHLY and CDR2 FYNNEI.